These 16 T cell receptor beta chains were all obtained from the same sample, sequenced in a study of blood T cell repertoires in COVID-19. Sequencing used immunoSEQ multiplex PCR; TCRdb keeps in-frame clones, though not all of them. This table holds 300,000 to 400,000 clones, under 95% found once. Source material: peripheral blood. Every receptor here comes from a woman between 18 and 30 years old who had recovered from COVID-19.

In its sample, this clone was seen once. The chain couples TRBV9 to TRBJ1-2; D is possibly TRBD1 (6 bases). CDR3 length: 14 residues. Germline assignment: CDR1 SGDLS and CDR2 YYNGEE. Trimming removed 4 bases from V and 5 bases from J, with 15 bases in between. DNA for the CDR3: TGTGCCAGCAGCCCCTCTGAAGGGGGTTATGGCTACACCTTC. Protein sequence: CASSPSEGGYGYTF.

The V call is TRBV6-2 or TRBV6-3, the J call TRBJ2-2; D uncertain. This CDR3 spans 13 amino acids. V was pared by 4 bases and J by 3 bases, with 6 bases between. CDR1 is MNHEY, CDR2 SVGEGT, per germline. This CDR3 reads CASSSTDTGELFF. The CDR3 DNA sequence: TGTGCCAGCAGTTCTACGGACACCGGGGAGCTGTTTTTT.

The J gene is TRBJ1-1, the V gene TRBV4-3; D call uncertain. Trimming stripped 6 bases from V and 0 bases from J, with 11 bases between. Looked up from germline, CDR1 is LGHNA and CDR2 is YSLEER. This CDR3 has 14 amino acids. The CDR3 coding sequence is TGCGCCAGCAGATGGAGTGGCCTGAACACTGAAGCTTTCTTT. As protein: CASRWSGLNTEAFF.

The chain is built from TRBV9 and TRBJ2-3; D unresolved. The CDR3 has 15 residues. Germline-derived CDR1 and CDR2 are SGDLS and YYNGEE. The ends were cut back, 3 bases at V and 3 bases at J, with 14 bases in the middle. CDR3: CASSASPRTTDTQYF. DNA of the CDR3: TGTGCCAGCAGCGCTTCCCCTAGAACAACAGATACGCAGTATTTT.

V usage is TRBV29-1 and J usage is TRBJ2-4, with D possibly matching TRBD2 (6 bases). The CDR3 runs to 16 residues. Trimming shortened V by 7 bases and J by 6 bases, and 25 bases separated the two germline ends. Germline CDR1 reads SQVTM; CDR2 reads ANQGSEA. CDR3 amino acids: CSALGGLTKKINIQYF. DNA for the CDR3: TGCAGCGCCTTGGGGGGACTGACTAAGAAGATAAACATTCAGTACTTC.

The chain recombines TRBV7-8 with TRBJ2-6, with D perhaps matching TRBD2 (6 bases). Germline V gives CDR1 SGHVS, CDR2 FQNEAQ. V gave up 5 bases and J gave up 4 bases, with 15 bases separating them. This CDR3 contains 16 residues. CDR3 region: CASSDRRVRGANVLTF. CDR3 sequence (DNA): TGTGCCAGCAGCGATCGGAGGGTGCGGGGGGCCAACGTCCTGACTTTC. The full variable domain, rest sourced from reference TRBV7-8 and TRBJ2-6, is GAGVSQSPRYKVAKRGQDVALRCDPISGHVSLFWYQQALGQGPEFLTYFQNEAQLDKSGLPSDRFFAERPEGSVSTLKIQRTQQEDSAVYLCASSDRRVRGANVLTFGAGSRLTVL.

The chain uses TRBV5-5 and TRBJ1-5; 7 bases are shared with TRBD1. The ends lost 3 bases at V and 0 bases at J; junction bases unmatched: 6. CDR1 is SGHKS, CDR2 YYEKEE, per germline (reference sequence). The CDR3 runs 16 residues. CDR3 DNA sequence: TGTGCCAGCAGCTCAGCAGGGGGTGATAGCAATCAGCCCCAGCATTTT. Translated, it gives CASSSAGGDSNQPQHF.

CDR3: CAISEFSRATDQPQHF. The CDR3 DNA reads TGTGCCATCAGTGAGTTTTCCAGGGCCACGGATCAGCCCCAGCATTTT. This rearrangement joins TRBV10-3 to TRBJ1-5; perhaps TRBD1 as D (5 bases). Between the trimmed V and J ends, which lost 1 base and 5 bases, there was a span of 15 bases. The length of the CDR3 is 16 residues. Germline CDR1 ENHRY, CDR2 SYGVKD.

V is TRBV5-1 and J is TRBJ1-4; D is uncertain. Germline V gene sequence: CDR1 SGHRS, CDR2 YFSETQ. This CDR3 is 13 amino acids long. V shed 1 base and J shed 5 bases, with 6 bases lying between them. The chain's CDR3 is CASSLLRNEKLFF. CDR3 coding DNA: TGCGCCAGCAGCTTGTTGAGAAATGAAAAACTGTTTTTT.

This clone was seen only once. The chain recombines TRBV19 with TRBJ2-3, with TRBD2 as a possible D gene (5 bases). The CDR3 covers 15 residues. CDR1 LNHDA and CDR2 SQIVND come from the germline V gene (reference sequence). V dropped 7 bases and J dropped 1 base, with 15 bases sitting between them. CDR3 amino acids: CASTRSGLGTDTQYF. CDR3 DNA: TGTGCCAGTACCAGATCAGGACTTGGCACAGATACGCAGTATTTT.

Here the CDR3 reads CASSFSFMRLAKNTGELFF. DNA of the CDR3: TGCGCCAGCAGCTTCTCATTTATGCGACTAGCGAAGAACACCGGGGAGCTGTTTTTT. V gene TRBV5-1 combines with J gene TRBJ2-2; 8 bases match TRBD2. Germline V gene sequence: CDR1 SGHRS, CDR2 YFSETQ. The CDR3 covers 19 residues. V lost 2 bases to trimming and J lost 1 base; unmatched junction nucleotides: 13. The variable domain in full, completed from reference TRBV5-1 and TRBJ2-2, reads KAGVTQTPRYLIKTRGQQVTLSCSPISGHRSVSWYQQTPGQGLQFLFEYFSETQRNKGNFPGRFSGRQFSNSRSEMNVSTLELGDSALYLCASSFSFMRLAKNTGELFFGEGSRLTVL.

The V gene is TRBV9, the J gene TRBJ2-2; D is ambiguous. Per the germline V gene, CDR1 is SGDLS and CDR2 is YYNGEE. V dropped 5 bases and J dropped 5 bases, with 16 bases sitting between them. The CDR3 has 15 amino acids. The CDR3, as DNA: TGTGCCAGCAGTGTGGGCAGAGTAGATACCGGGGAGCTGTTTTTT. Translating gives CASSVGRVDTGELFF.

The rearrangement links TRBV5-1 to TRBJ2-1; possibly TRBD2 for D (6 bases). CDR1 SGHRS and CDR2 YFSETQ come from the germline V gene. This CDR3 spans 15 amino acids. Trimming removed 4 bases from V and 3 bases from J, with 14 bases in between. Here the CDR3 reads CASSHGLEGYNEQFF. In DNA, the CDR3 is TGCGCCAGCAGCCATGGGCTGGAGGGCTACAATGAGCAGTTCTTC.

This chain links TRBV27 with TRBJ2-1, with 7 bases matching TRBD2. Unmatched junction bases numbered 5, after V lost 3 bases and J lost 0 bases. This CDR3 has 16 amino acids. Germline V gene data show CDR1 as MNHEY and CDR2 as SMNVEV (reference sequence). CDR3 DNA sequence: TGTGCCAGCAGTTTCGGGGGGAGCGGCTCCTACAATGAGCAGTTCTTC. Amino acid sequence: CASSFGGSGSYNEQFF.

The rearrangement links TRBV6-2 or TRBV6-3 to TRBJ2-1; 11 bases agree with TRBD2. The germline V gene has CDR1 MNHEY and CDR2 SVGEGT. The CDR3 consists of 16 residues. With V trimmed by 6 bases and J by 6 bases, 10 bases remained unmatched. For the CDR3, the DNA is TGTGCCAGCAGCCGGATAGCGGGAGGGATAAGCAATGAGCAGTTCTTC. This encodes CASSRIAGGISNEQFF.

The rearrangement joins TRBV7-6 to TRBJ2-2; TRBD1 agrees at 11 bases. The CDR3 runs 16 residues. V was clipped by 5 bases and J by 6 bases; unmatched bases: 8. Germline lookup yields CDR1 SGHVS and CDR2 FNYEAQ. The CDR3: CASSPRTGGLAGELFF. The CDR3 nucleotides read TGTGCCAGCAGCCCCCGGACAGGGGGCTTGGCCGGGGAGCTGTTTTTT.